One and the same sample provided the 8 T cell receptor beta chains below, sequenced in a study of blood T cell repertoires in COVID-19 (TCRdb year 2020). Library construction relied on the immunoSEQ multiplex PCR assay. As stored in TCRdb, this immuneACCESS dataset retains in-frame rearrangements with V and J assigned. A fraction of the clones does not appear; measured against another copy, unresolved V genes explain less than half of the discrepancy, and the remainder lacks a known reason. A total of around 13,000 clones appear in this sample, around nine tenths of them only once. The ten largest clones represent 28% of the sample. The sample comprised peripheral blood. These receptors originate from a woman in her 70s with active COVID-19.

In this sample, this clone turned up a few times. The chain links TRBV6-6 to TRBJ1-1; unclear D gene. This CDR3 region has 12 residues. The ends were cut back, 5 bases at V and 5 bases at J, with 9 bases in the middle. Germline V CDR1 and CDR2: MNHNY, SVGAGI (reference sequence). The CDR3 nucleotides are TGTGCCAGCAGTCGCCGGTATACTGAAGCTTTCTTT. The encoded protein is CASSRRYTEAFF.

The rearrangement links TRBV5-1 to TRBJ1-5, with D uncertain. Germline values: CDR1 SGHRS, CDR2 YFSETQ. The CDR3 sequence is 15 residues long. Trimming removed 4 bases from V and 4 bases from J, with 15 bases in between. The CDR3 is CASSILGLPNQPQHF. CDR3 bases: TGCGCCAGCAGCATCCTAGGTCTACCAAATCAGCCCCAGCATTTT. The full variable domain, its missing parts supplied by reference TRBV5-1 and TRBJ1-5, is KAGVTQTPRYLIKTRGQQVTLSCSPISGHRSVSWYQQTPGQGLQFLFEYFSETQRNKGNFPGRFSGRQFSNSRSEMNVSTLELGDSALYLCASSILGLPNQPQHFGDGTRLSIL.

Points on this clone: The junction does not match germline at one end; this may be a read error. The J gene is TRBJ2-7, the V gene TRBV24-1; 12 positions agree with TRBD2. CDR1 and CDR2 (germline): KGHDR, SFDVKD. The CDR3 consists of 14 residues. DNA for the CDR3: TGTGCCACCAGTGACAACCGACTAGCGGGAGATAAGTCTTTC. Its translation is CATSDNRLAGDKSF.

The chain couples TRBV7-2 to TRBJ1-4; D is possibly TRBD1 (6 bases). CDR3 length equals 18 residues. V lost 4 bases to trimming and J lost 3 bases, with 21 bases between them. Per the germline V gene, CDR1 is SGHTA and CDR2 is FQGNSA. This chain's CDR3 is CASSSRAGARVSNEKLFF. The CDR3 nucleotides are TGTGCCAGCAGCTCCCGGGCGGGGGCGCGGGTATCTAATGAAAAACTGTTTTTT.

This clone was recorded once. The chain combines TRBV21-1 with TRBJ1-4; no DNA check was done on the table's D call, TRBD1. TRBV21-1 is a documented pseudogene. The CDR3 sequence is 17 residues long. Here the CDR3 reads CASSKVRTGGEIEKLFF. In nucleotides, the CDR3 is TGTGCCAGCAGCAAGGTGAGGACAGGGGGTGAAATCGAAAAACTGTTTTTT.

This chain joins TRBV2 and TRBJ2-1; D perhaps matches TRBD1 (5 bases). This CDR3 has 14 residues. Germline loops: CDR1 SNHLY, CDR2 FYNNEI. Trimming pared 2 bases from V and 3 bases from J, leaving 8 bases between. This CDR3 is CASSEQGIYNEQFF. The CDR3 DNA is TGTGCCAGCAGTGAACAGGGAATCTACAATGAGCAGTTCTTC.

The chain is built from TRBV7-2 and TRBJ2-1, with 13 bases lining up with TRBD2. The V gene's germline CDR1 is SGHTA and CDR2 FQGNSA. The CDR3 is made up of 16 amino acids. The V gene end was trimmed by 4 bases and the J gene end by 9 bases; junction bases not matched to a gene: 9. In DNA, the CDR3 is TGTGCCAGCAGCTCAACTAGCGGGAGGGCCAGGGGTGAGCAGTTCTTC. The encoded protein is CASSSTSGRARGEQFF.

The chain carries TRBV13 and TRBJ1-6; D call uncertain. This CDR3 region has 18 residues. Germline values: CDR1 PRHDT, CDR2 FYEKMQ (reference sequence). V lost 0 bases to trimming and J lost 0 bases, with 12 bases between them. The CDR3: CASSLGRGKGSYNSPLHF. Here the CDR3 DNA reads TGTGCCAGCAGCTTAGGCCGGGGAAAGGGCTCCTATAATTCACCCCTCCACTTT. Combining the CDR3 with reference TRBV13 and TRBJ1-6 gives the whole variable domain AAGVIQSPRHLIKEKRETATLKCYPIPRHDTVYWYQQGPGQDPQFLISFYEKMQSDKGSIPDRFSAQQFSDYHSELNMSSLELGDSALYFCASSLGRGKGSYNSPLHFGNGTRLTVT.